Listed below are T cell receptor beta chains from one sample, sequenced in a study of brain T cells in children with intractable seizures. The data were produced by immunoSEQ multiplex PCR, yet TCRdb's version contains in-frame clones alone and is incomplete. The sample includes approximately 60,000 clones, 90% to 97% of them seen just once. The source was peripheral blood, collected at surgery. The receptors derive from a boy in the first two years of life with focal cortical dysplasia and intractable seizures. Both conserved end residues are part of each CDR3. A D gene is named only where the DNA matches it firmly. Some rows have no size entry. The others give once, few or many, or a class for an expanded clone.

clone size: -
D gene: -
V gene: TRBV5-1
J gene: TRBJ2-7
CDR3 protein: CASSIDSPADEQYF
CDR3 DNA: TGCGCCAGCAGCATAGACAGCCCTGCGGACGAGCAGTACTTC

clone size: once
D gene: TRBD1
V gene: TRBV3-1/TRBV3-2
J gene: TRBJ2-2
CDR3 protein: CASSRQGIGELFF
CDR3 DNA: TGTGCCAGCAGCCGACAGGGAATCGGGGAGCTGTTTTTT

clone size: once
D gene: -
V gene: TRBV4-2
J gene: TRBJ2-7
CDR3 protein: CASSQENRLEQYF
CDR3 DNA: TGTGCCAGCAGCCAAGAAAACCGACTCGAGCAGTACTTC

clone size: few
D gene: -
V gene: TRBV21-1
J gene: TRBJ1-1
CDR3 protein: CASSKARTGGAFF
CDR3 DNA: TGTGCCAGCAGCAAAGCGAGGACAGGTGGAGCTTTCTTT

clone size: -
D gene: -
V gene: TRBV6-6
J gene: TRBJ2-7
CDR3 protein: CASSYSRPLGEQYF
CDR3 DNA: TGTGCCAGCAGTTACTCGAGACCACTCGGCGAGCAGTACTTC

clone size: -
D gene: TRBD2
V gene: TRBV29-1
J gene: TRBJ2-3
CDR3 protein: CSVEGSSSSGGTDTQYF
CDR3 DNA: TGCAGCGTTGAAGGCTCCTCGTCGAGCGGGGGGACAGATACGCAGTATTTT

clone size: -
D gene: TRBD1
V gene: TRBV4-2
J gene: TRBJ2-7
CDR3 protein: CASSQESWTGRDYEQYF
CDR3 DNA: TGTGCCAGCAGCCAAGAATCCTGGACAGGGCGGGACTACGAGCAGTACTTC

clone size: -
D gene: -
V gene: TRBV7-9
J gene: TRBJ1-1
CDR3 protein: CASSLSEGLNTEAFF
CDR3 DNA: TGTGCCAGCAGCTTGTCAGAGGGATTGAACACTGAAGCTTTCTTT

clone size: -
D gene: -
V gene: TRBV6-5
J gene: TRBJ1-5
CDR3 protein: CASSRQGFEQPQHF
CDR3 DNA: TGTGCCAGCAGTCGTCAGGGGTTCGAGCAGCCCCAGCATTTT

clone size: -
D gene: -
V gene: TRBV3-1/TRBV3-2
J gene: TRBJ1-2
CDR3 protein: CASSRTRAPDYYGYTF
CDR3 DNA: TGTGCCAGCAGCCGTACCCGGGCACCTGACTACTATGGCTACACCTTC

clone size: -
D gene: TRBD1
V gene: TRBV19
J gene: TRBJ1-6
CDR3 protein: CASTPGQGGSPLHF
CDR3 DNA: TGTGCCAGTACTCCGGGACAGGGCGGTTCACCCCTCCACTTT

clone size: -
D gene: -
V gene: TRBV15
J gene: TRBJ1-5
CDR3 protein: CATSSARGVNQPQHF
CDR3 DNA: TGTGCCACCAGCAGCGCGAGAGGGGTCAATCAGCCCCAGCATTTT

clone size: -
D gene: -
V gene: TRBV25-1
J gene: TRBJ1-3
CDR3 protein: CASCSSGNTIYF
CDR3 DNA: TGTGCCAGCTGCTCCTCTGGAAACACCATATATTTT

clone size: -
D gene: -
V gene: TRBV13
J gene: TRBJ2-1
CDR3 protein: CASRGGDSYNEQFF
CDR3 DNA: TGTGCCAGCAGAGGTGGAGATTCCTACAATGAGCAGTTCTTC

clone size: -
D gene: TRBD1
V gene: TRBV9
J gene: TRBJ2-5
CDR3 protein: CASSVGTGGIGETQYF
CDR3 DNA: TGTGCCAGCAGCGTGGGGACAGGGGGAATTGGAGAGACCCAGTACTTC

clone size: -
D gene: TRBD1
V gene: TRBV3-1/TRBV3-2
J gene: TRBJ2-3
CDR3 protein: CASSQVPGAGGFADTQYF
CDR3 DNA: TGTGCCAGCAGCCAAGTCCCCGGGGCAGGGGGCTTCGCAGATACGCAGTATTTT

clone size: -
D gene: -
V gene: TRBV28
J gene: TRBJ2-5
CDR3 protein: CASSFLLDGTQYF
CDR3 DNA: TGTGCCAGCAGTTTCCTACTCGACGGGACCCAGTACTTC

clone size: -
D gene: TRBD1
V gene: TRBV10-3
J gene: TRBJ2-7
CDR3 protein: CAISEPLGDRGNEQYF
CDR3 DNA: TGTGCCATCAGTGAGCCCCTTGGGGACAGGGGCAACGAGCAGTACTTC

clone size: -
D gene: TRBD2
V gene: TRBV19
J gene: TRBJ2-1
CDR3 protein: CASSIARGGTSGSSYNEQFF
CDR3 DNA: TGTGCCAGTAGTATCGCTCGGGGAGGGACTAGCGGGAGTTCCTACAATGAGCAGTTCTTC

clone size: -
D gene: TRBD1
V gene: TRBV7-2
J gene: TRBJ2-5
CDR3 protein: CASSHLRGPQETQYF
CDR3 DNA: TGTGCCAGCAGCCACCTCAGGGGGCCTCAAGAGACCCAGTACTTC

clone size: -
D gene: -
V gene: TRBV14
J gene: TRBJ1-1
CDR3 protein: CASSQVVQKEGLFRAFF
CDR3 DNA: TGTGCCAGCAGCCAAGTAGTTCAGAAAGAAGGGCTGTTCCGTGCTTTCTTT

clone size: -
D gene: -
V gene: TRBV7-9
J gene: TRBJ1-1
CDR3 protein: CASSFRVNTEAFF
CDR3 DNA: TGTGCCAGCAGCTTTCGGGTCAATACTGAAGCTTTCTTT

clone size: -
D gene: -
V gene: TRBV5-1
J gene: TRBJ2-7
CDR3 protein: CASSLPSALYEQYF
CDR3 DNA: TGCGCCAGCAGCTTGCCAAGCGCCCTTTACGAGCAGTACTTC

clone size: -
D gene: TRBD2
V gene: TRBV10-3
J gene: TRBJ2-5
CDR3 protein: CAISEPPLAAGGETQYF
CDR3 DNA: TGTGCCATCAGTGAGCCCCCTTTAGCAGCGGGGGGAGAGACCCAGTACTTC

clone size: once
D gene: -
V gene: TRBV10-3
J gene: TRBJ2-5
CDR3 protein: CAISESGETQYF
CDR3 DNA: TGTGCCATCAGTGAGAGTGGGGAGACCCAGTACTTC

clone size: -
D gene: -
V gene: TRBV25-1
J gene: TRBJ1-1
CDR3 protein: CASSEFTGSMNTEAFF
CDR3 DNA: TGTGCCAGCAGTGAATTTACAGGGAGCATGAACACTGAAGCTTTCTTT

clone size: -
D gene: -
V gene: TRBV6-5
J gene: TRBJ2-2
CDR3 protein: CASSYLINTGELFF
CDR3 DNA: TGTGCCAGCAGTTACCTAATAAACACCGGGGAGCTGTTTTTT

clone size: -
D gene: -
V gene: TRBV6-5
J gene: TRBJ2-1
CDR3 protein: CASSYFETSLYNEQFF
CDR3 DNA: TGTGCCAGCAGTTACTTCGAGACTAGTTTGTACAATGAGCAGTTCTTC

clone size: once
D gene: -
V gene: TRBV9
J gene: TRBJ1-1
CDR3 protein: CASSDGNSEAFF
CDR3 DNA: TGTGCCAGCAGCGATGGGAATTCTGAAGCTTTCTTT

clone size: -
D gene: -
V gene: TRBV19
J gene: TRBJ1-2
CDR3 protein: CASSKNPGGVAGYTF
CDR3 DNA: TGTGCCAGTAGTAAAAACCCCGGAGGGGTAGCCGGCTACACCTTC

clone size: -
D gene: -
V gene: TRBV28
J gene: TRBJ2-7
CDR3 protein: CASSLATGGLYEQYF
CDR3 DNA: TGTGCCAGCAGCCTAGCAACTGGAGGCCTCTACGAGCAGTACTTC